Listed below are T cell receptor beta chains from one sample, sequenced in a study of blood T cell repertoires in COVID-19. The repertoire was sequenced with immunoSEQ multiplex PCR; TCRdb's copy has only in-frame clones and lacks some. The table records 200,000 to 300,000 clones, about nine tenths of them present only once. Sequencing input: PBMCs or T cells enriched from blood (not recorded which). The receptors were gathered from a man aged 35-49 years who had recovered from COVID-19. CDR3s include the opening cysteine and the closing phenylalanine or tryptophan. Fields, in order: D gene, J gene, clone size, V gene, CDR3 DNA, CDR3 protein. A D gene is named only where the DNA matches it firmly. The listing skips clone size in some rows; elsewhere it reads once, few, many or a size class.

>NA|TRBJ2-4|NA|TRBV4-1
TGCGCCAGCAGCCAAGGCGGAGCCAGGGGCAAAAACATTCAGTACTTC
CASSQGGARGKNIQYF
>TRBD1|TRBJ1-1|NA|TRBV19
TGTGCCAGTAGTAAAAAGGGGGCCGGGAACACTGAAGCTTTCTTT
CASSKKGAGNTEAFF
>NA|TRBJ1-3|NA|TRBV19
TGTGCCAGCTCAGATTACTCTGGAAACACCATATATTTT
CASSDYSGNTIYF
>TRBD1|TRBJ2-3|NA|TRBV11-3
TGTGCCAGCGGACAGGGGGCAGGGGCAGATACGCAGTATTTT
CASGQGAGADTQYF
>TRBD1|TRBJ2-5|NA|TRBV7-8
TGTGCCAGCAGCTCACGACAGGGGGCTGAGACCCAGTACTTC
CASSSRQGAETQYF
>TRBD1|TRBJ1-4|NA|TRBV28
TGTGCCAGCCTAGGGACAGGGGGCCTGCCACTGTTTTTT
CASLGTGGLPLFF
>TRBD1|TRBJ1-1|NA|TRBV4-1
TGCGCCAGCAGCCTTCCCGGGACAGGGGAAAGTGAAGCTTTCTTT
CASSLPGTGESEAFF
>NA|TRBJ2-1|few|TRBV2
TGTGCCAGCAGTTTAGGACTTACCGGAGGGAATGAGCAGTTCTTC
CASSLGLTGGNEQFF
>NA|TRBJ2-7|NA|TRBV7-9
TGTGCCAGCAGTACCTCCGGGACAAGGACGACCTACGAGCAGTACTTC
CASSTSGTRTTYEQYF
>NA|TRBJ1-1|NA|TRBV9
TGTGCCAGCAGCGTCGGACAGACGAACACTGAAGCTTTCTTT
CASSVGQTNTEAFF
>TRBD1|TRBJ1-2|once|TRBV6-1
TGTGCCAGCAGTGAATCGGGACAGGCCTATGGCTACACCTTC
CASSESGQAYGYTF
>NA|TRBJ1-6|NA|TRBV15
TGTGCCACCAGCAGGGGGGAGGGGTTCGGGCCACCCCTCCACTTT
CATSRGEGFGPPLHF
>TRBD2|TRBJ2-7|NA|TRBV9
TGTGCCAGCAGCGTAGGGAGTAGCGGGACCTACGAGCAGTACTTC
CASSVGSSGTYEQYF
>NA|TRBJ1-1|NA|TRBV14
TGTGCCAGCAGCCCTGGACAGATGAACACTGAAGCTTTCTTT
CASSPGQMNTEAFF
>NA|TRBJ2-1|NA|TRBV27
TGTGCCAGCAGTTTAGCCCGAGACAATGAGCAGTTCTTC
CASSLARDNEQFF
>TRBD2|TRBJ2-1|few|TRBV3-1/TRBV3-2
TGTGCCAGCAGGGAGGGAGGGCTCAATGAGCAGTTCTTC
CASREGGLNEQFF
>NA|TRBJ2-1|NA|TRBV19
TGTGCCAGTAGTAAGCGGACAGATTACAATGAGCAGTTCTTC
CASSKRTDYNEQFF
>TRBD1|TRBJ2-7|NA|TRBV2
TGTGCCAGCAGTGAAGCCGGGACAGGGGGTTCCTACGAGCAGTACTTC
CASSEAGTGGSYEQYF
>TRBD1|TRBJ1-2|NA|TRBV11-2
TGTGCCAGCAGCTCCCAGACAGGGGGCTACACCTTC
CASSSQTGGYTF
>TRBD1|TRBJ1-3|NA|TRBV5-4
TGTGCCAGCAGCCGCGACAGGGGCCGCTCTGGAAACACCATATATTTT
CASSRDRGRSGNTIYF
>TRBD1|TRBJ2-7|NA|TRBV5-1
TGCGCCAGCAGCTTGGCCGTTGGGACAGGGGGCGGGGGCGAGCAGTACTTC
CASSLAVGTGGGGEQYF
>NA|TRBJ1-2|NA|TRBV19
TGTGCCAGTAACAACGGACTGCTCACTGGCTACACCTTC
CASNNGLLTGYTF
>NA|TRBJ1-1|NA|TRBV4-1
TGCGCCAGCAGCCGCGACGAGGGTCAGACTGAAGCTTTCTTT
CASSRDEGQTEAFF
>TRBD2|TRBJ2-5|NA|TRBV3-1/TRBV3-2
TGTGCCAGCAGCCAAGTTTTAGCGGGAGGGGCCGTAAGAGAGACCCAGTACTTC
CASSQVLAGGAVRETQYF
>NA|TRBJ1-1|NA|TRBV6-4
TGTGCCAGCTCCCTCGAGGTAAACACTGAAGCTTTCTTT
CASSLEVNTEAFF
>NA|TRBJ2-5|NA|TRBV7-9
TGTGCCAGCAGCGGGGGCCCGGGAGAGACCCAGTACTTC
CASSGGPGETQYF
>NA|TRBJ2-7|NA|TRBV11-1
TGTGCCAGCAGCTTCGTTACGACAGACTCCTACGAGCAGTACTTC
CASSFVTTDSYEQYF
>TRBD2|TRBJ2-1|NA|TRBV3-1/TRBV3-2
TGTGCCAGCAGCCAACTATTGGGACTAGCGGACCCCTACAATGAGCAGTTCTTC
CASSQLLGLADPYNEQFF
>TRBD2|TRBJ2-1|NA|TRBV7-9
TGTGCCAGCAGCCCACGACTAGCGGGAGCCAATGAGCAGTTCTTC
CASSPRLAGANEQFF
>TRBD2|TRBJ2-5|NA|TRBV5-4
TGTGCCAGCAGTCTAAATAGCGGGGGGGCTGAGACCCAGTACTTC
CASSLNSGGAETQYF
>NA|TRBJ1-4|NA|TRBV28
TGTGCCAGCAACCTCCAGGGGCGGGAAAAACTGTTTTTT
CASNLQGREKLFF
>NA|TRBJ1-2|few|TRBV18
TGTGCCAGCTCTCGCGAGGACAGCACCTATGGCTACACCTTC
CASSREDSTYGYTF
>NA|TRBJ2-1|NA|TRBV5-1
TGCGCCAGCAGCCAGGGGCTCGTGTTAGGGAGTCGATCCTACAATGAGCAGTTCTTC
CASSQGLVLGSRSYNEQFF
>TRBD2|TRBJ2-1|few|TRBV7-2
TGTGCCAGCAGCTCGGGACTAGCGGGACCCAATGAGCAGTTCTTC
CASSSGLAGPNEQFF
>NA|TRBJ1-2|NA|TRBV5-1
TGCGCCAGCAGCTTGGCAGCGAACTATGGCTACACCTTC
CASSLAANYGYTF
>NA|TRBJ2-2|NA|TRBV7-9
TGTGCCAGAACTCCGAACACCGGGGAGCTGTTTTTT
CARTPNTGELFF
>NA|TRBJ2-5|NA|TRBV19
TGTGCCAGTAGTACTCCGGGTAGCTTTCAGGAGACCCAGTACTTC
CASSTPGSFQETQYF
>TRBD1|TRBJ2-7|NA|TRBV27
TGTGCCAGCAGTCTATACAGGGGGGAGTACGAGCAGTACTTC
CASSLYRGEYEQYF
>TRBD1|TRBJ2-5|few|TRBV18
TGTGCCAGCTCACCGGGACAGGGCCTCCAAGAGACCCAGTACTTC
CASSPGQGLQETQYF
>NA|TRBJ2-7|NA|TRBV11-2
TGTGCCAGCAGCCGACCGAGGGGGTACGGCGAGCAGTACTTC
CASSRPRGYGEQYF
>TRBD1|TRBJ1-5|NA|TRBV27
TGTGCCAGCAGGCCAACAGGGGTTCAGCCCCAGCATTTT
CASRPTGVQPQHF
>NA|TRBJ1-5|NA|TRBV12-3/TRBV12-4
TGTGCCAGCAGTTTTCGGGAAAATCAGCCCCAGCATTTT
CASSFRENQPQHF
>NA|TRBJ1-1|once|TRBV30
TGTGCCTGGAGTGTAGGCGGGGGCGCGGGTACTGAAGCTTTCTTT
CAWSVGGGAGTEAFF
>NA|TRBJ2-3|once|TRBV7-6
TGTGCCAGCAGTCCCGGGACACCCAACACAGATACGCAGTATTTT
CASSPGTPNTDTQYF
>TRBD1|TRBJ1-2|NA|TRBV11-1
TGTGCCAGCAGCCTGGACAGGGCGCATTCGTATGGCTACACCTTC
CASSLDRAHSYGYTF
>TRBD1|TRBJ1-1|NA|TRBV2
TGTGCCAGCAGTGTTCTCTGGGACAGGTACACTGAAGCTTTCTTT
CASSVLWDRYTEAFF
>TRBD2|TRBJ2-2|NA|TRBV19
TGTGCCAGTAGTATGAGACTAGCGGGAGGATCGGACACCGGGGAGCTGTTTTTT
CASSMRLAGGSDTGELFF
>TRBD2|TRBJ2-2|NA|TRBV7-3
TGTGCCAGCAGCTTGGGACTAGCGGGGGCAACCGGGGAGCTGTTTTTT
CASSLGLAGATGELFF
>NA|TRBJ2-7|NA|TRBV6-2/TRBV6-3
TGTGCCAGCAGCCGAAGGACTGTTGTCTCCTACGAGCAGTACTTC
CASSRRTVVSYEQYF
>NA|TRBJ2-2|NA|TRBV28
TGTGCCAGCAGTCCTCCACAGGGTGGGACCGGGGAGCTGTTTTTT
CASSPPQGGTGELFF